These T cell receptor beta chains were read from a single sample in a study of T cells in Graves' hyperthyroidism and ophthalmopathy. TCRdb itself ran the multiplex PCR reads through MiXCR, one entry per CDR3 protein. Among a few hundred thousand distinct CDR3 sequences listed, approximately 44% were seen once. Source material: peripheral blood or thyroid tissue (not recorded which). All receptors come from a woman in her late teens or twenties with Graves' hyperthyroidism. The CDR3 runs from the conserved cysteine through the conserved F or W. Fields, in order: V gene, CDR3 length, J gene, D gene, clone size, CDR3 DNA, CDR3 protein. The D gene is left open where the match is weak. Only part of the rows carry a size: once, few, many, or a class if the clone is expanded.

TRBV10-3,16,TRBJ1-5,TRBD1,NA,TGTGCCATCAGTGAGTTATTGGGGACAGGGAATCAGCCCCAGCATTTT,CAISELLGTGNQPQHF
TRBV10-3,12,TRBJ2-7,TRBD1,many,TGTGCCATCAGGGACAGGGCCTACGAGCAGTACTTC,CAIRDRAYEQYF
TRBV10-3,14,TRBJ2-7,TRBD1,NA,TGTGCCATCGGGTTGGGACAGGGCGCCTACGAGCAGTACTTC,CAIGLGQGAYEQYF
TRBV29-1,13,TRBJ1-1,NA,NA,TGCAGCCAACTCGGGGGGCTGTACACTGAAGCTTTCTTT,CSQLGGLYTEAFF
TRBV6-6,17,TRBJ2-5,NA,NA,TGTGCCAGCAGTTACTCAGGGGGTACCCTGTACCAAGAGACCCAGTACTTC,CASSYSGGTLYQETQYF
TRBV20-1,17,TRBJ1-5,NA,NA,TGCAGTGCTAGAGATAGCAAAGGGGCATTCTTAGTTCAGCCCCAGCATTTT,CSARDSKGAFLVQPQHF
TRBV10-3,12,TRBJ2-7,NA,many,TGTGCCATCAGTGAACACATCGGCGAGCAGTACTTC,CAISEHIGEQYF
TRBV30,13,TRBJ1-6,NA,few,TGTGCCTGGATCGGCCGCTCGAATTCACCCCTCCACTTT,CAWIGRSNSPLHF
TRBV10-3,12,TRBJ2-6,NA,NA,TGTGCCATCGGCAGGGGAGCCAACGTCCTGACTTTC,CAIGRGANVLTF
TRBV18,16,TRBJ2-7,TRBD2,few,TGTGCCAGCTCACCACTTGAAGCGGGAGTAGAACACGAGCAGTACTTC,CASSPLEAGVEHEQYF
TRBV24-1,15,TRBJ2-7,NA,NA,TGTGCCACCAGCAGCTTACAGGGAGGGGGCTACGAGCAGTACTTC,CATSSLQGGGYEQYF
TRBV29-1,11,TRBJ1-5,NA,once,TGCAGCGCTTCAGGGAATCAGCCCCAGCATTTT,CSASGNQPQHF
TRBV7-9,15,TRBJ1-2,TRBD1,once,TGTGCCAGCAGCTCGAACCGGGACAGGGGCTATGGCTACACCTTC,CASSSNRDRGYGYTF
TRBV20-1,18,TRBJ2-2,TRBD1,many,TGCAGTGCCAAAAGACGGGACAGGGGACGATCGAACACCGGGGAGCTGTTTTTT,CSAKRRDRGRSNTGELFF
TRBV7-3,17,TRBJ2-1,NA,few,TGTGCCACCAGCAGAGCTGTAGGTCAGGACCCCTACAATGAGCAGTTCTTC,CATSRAVGQDPYNEQFF
TRBV11-2,10,TRBJ1-5,NA,NA,TGTGCCAGCAGCTCCGGCCACGAGCATTTT,CASSSGHEHF
TRBV7-9,15,TRBJ2-5,TRBD1,NA,TGTGCCAGCAGTATCGACGGGACAGGGAGGGAGACCCAGTACTTC,CASSIDGTGRETQYF
TRBV4-1,16,TRBJ2-7,NA,NA,TGCGCCAGCAGCCTCGCACCCGCGGAGAACTCCTACGAGCAGTACTTC,CASSLAPAENSYEQYF
TRBV10-1,14,TRBJ1-3,NA,NA,TGCGCCAGCAGTGAGGCCATCTCTGGAAACACCATATATTTT,CASSEAISGNTIYF
TRBV6-2/TRBV6-3,15,TRBJ2-5,NA,few,TGTGCCAGCAGTTATTCCGCACAGGGATCGGAGACCCAGTACTTC,CASSYSAQGSETQYF
TRBV4-2,14,TRBJ1-1,NA,NA,TGTGCCAGCAGCCACACCGGGAGTAGCACTGAAGCTTTCTTT,CASSHTGSSTEAFF
TRBV13,15,TRBJ1-3,NA,many,TGTGCCAGCAGCTTATACAAGGGCACGGGAAACACCATATATTTT,CASSLYKGTGNTIYF